This is a list of T cell receptor beta chains from one sample in a study of response to subunit inactivated influenza vaccine. TCRdb ran MiXCR on the RT-PCR reads and lists one entry per CDR3 protein. Among roughly 650,000 distinct CDR3 sequences listed, around 16% were seen once. The source was PBMCs from blood, collected 11 to 12 days after vaccination. These receptors were taken from a man aged 50 to 60 who received an inactivated influenza vaccine. Both conserved end residues are part of each CDR3. The order of the fields is J gene, D gene, V gene, clone size, CDR3 protein, CDR3 DNA. The D gene is left open where the match is weak. Size is omitted from some rows. Given values are once, few, many or a class for expanded clones.

J gene: TRBJ2-7; D gene: TRBD1; V gene: TRBV4-1; clone size: many; CDR3 protein: CASSRDGGQGLYEQYF; CDR3 DNA: TGCGCCAGCAGCCGCGACGGGGGACAGGGACTATACGAGCAGTACTTC
J gene: TRBJ2-3; D gene: TRBD2; V gene: TRBV11-2; clone size: .; CDR3 protein: CASSAGTSGSQSTDTQYF; CDR3 DNA: TGTGCCAGCAGCGCGGGGACTAGCGGGAGTCAGAGCACAGATACGCAGTATTTT
J gene: TRBJ1-5; D gene: .; V gene: TRBV7-8; clone size: many; CDR3 protein: CASGGDGPNQPQHF; CDR3 DNA: TGTGCCAGCGGAGGGGATGGTCCCAATCAGCCCCAGCATTTT
J gene: TRBJ1-2; D gene: .; V gene: TRBV6-1; clone size: .; CDR3 protein: CASSEAPGIYGYTF; CDR3 DNA: TGTGCCAGCAGCGAAGCACCAGGGATCTATGGCTACACCTTC
J gene: TRBJ2-1; D gene: .; V gene: TRBV10-3; clone size: few; CDR3 protein: CAISEGDALYNEQFF; CDR3 DNA: TGTGCCATCAGTGAGGGGGACGCCCTGTACAATGAGCAGTTCTTC
J gene: TRBJ1-5; D gene: TRBD1; V gene: TRBV27; clone size: few; CDR3 protein: CASSLRGQISNQPQHF; CDR3 DNA: TGTGCCAGCAGTTTGCGGGGACAGATAAGCAATCAGCCCCAGCATTTT
J gene: TRBJ2-1; D gene: TRBD2; V gene: TRBV30; clone size: .; CDR3 protein: CAWTHGLAGEDEQFF; CDR3 DNA: TGTGCCTGGACCCACGGACTAGCGGGAGAGGATGAGCAGTTCTTC
J gene: TRBJ2-5; D gene: TRBD2; V gene: TRBV12-3/TRBV12-4; clone size: few; CDR3 protein: CASSLESGGQETQYF; CDR3 DNA: TGTGCCAGCAGTTTGGAGAGCGGGGGACAAGAGACCCAGTACTTC
J gene: TRBJ1-5; D gene: .; V gene: TRBV7-8; clone size: .; CDR3 protein: CASSPGRHLNQPQHF; CDR3 DNA: TGTGCCAGCAGCCCGGGGAGACACTTAAATCAGCCCCAGCATTTT
J gene: TRBJ1-5; D gene: .; V gene: TRBV29-1; clone size: few; CDR3 protein: CSVAPGAGQPQHF; CDR3 DNA: TGCAGCGTTGCACCAGGGGCTGGTCAGCCCCAGCATTTT
J gene: TRBJ2-7; D gene: .; V gene: TRBV5-1; clone size: .; CDR3 protein: CASSFGEGLYEQYF; CDR3 DNA: TGCGCCAGCAGCTTTGGTGAAGGGCTCTACGAGCAGTACTTC
J gene: TRBJ1-5; D gene: .; V gene: TRBV9; clone size: few; CDR3 protein: CASSVDGGSNQPQHF; CDR3 DNA: TGTGCCAGCAGCGTAGACGGGGGTAGCAATCAGCCCCAGCATTTT
J gene: TRBJ1-2; D gene: TRBD1; V gene: TRBV6-2/TRBV6-3; clone size: few; CDR3 protein: CASSRPTGSHNGYTF; CDR3 DNA: TGTGCCAGCAGTCGGCCGACAGGGAGCCACAATGGCTACACCTTC
J gene: TRBJ2-1; D gene: TRBD2; V gene: TRBV6-5; clone size: .; CDR3 protein: CASSYTSGDYNEQFF; CDR3 DNA: TGTGCCAGCAGTTACACTAGCGGGGATTACAATGAGCAGTTCTTC
J gene: TRBJ2-7; D gene: TRBD2; V gene: TRBV30; clone size: .; CDR3 protein: CAWTLAGVYYEQYF; CDR3 DNA: TGTGCCTGGACCCTAGCGGGAGTTTACTACGAGCAGTACTTC
J gene: TRBJ2-7; D gene: .; V gene: TRBV2; clone size: .; CDR3 protein: CASTEGLVIFYEQYF; CDR3 DNA: TGTGCCAGCACCGAAGGGCTAGTGATTTTCTACGAGCAGTACTTC
J gene: TRBJ1-1; D gene: .; V gene: TRBV30; clone size: .; CDR3 protein: CAWSRRGTEAFF; CDR3 DNA: TGTGCCTGGAGCAGAAGGGGCACTGAAGCTTTCTTT
J gene: TRBJ2-1; D gene: TRBD2; V gene: TRBV27; clone size: few; CDR3 protein: CASSLSAGGGNEQFF; CDR3 DNA: TGTGCCAGCAGTTTATCCGCGGGAGGTGGGAATGAGCAGTTCTTC
J gene: TRBJ2-1; D gene: TRBD1; V gene: TRBV12-3/TRBV12-4; clone size: .; CDR3 protein: CASTPGQRFSYNEQFF; CDR3 DNA: TGTGCCAGCACTCCGGGACAGAGATTCTCCTACAATGAGCAGTTCTTC
J gene: TRBJ2-7; D gene: .; V gene: TRBV6-1; clone size: .; CDR3 protein: CASSPRQADEQYF; CDR3 DNA: TGTGCCAGCAGTCCGAGACAGGCGGACGAGCAGTACTTC
J gene: TRBJ2-5; D gene: TRBD2; V gene: TRBV9; clone size: .; CDR3 protein: CASSTSGGETQYF; CDR3 DNA: TGTGCCAGCAGCACTAGCGGGGGAGAGACCCAGTACTTC
J gene: TRBJ2-7; D gene: TRBD2; V gene: TRBV12-3/TRBV12-4; clone size: many; CDR3 protein: CASSLAAGPTYEQYF; CDR3 DNA: TGTGCCAGCAGTTTAGCAGCGGGACCCACCTACGAGCAGTACTTC
J gene: TRBJ1-5; D gene: .; V gene: TRBV4-1; clone size: .; CDR3 protein: CASSRIQVTDQPQHF; CDR3 DNA: TGCGCCAGCAGCCGGATCCAGGTGACCGATCAGCCCCAGCATTTT
J gene: TRBJ1-4; D gene: TRBD1; V gene: TRBV6-1; clone size: few; CDR3 protein: CASSTTGVNEKLFF; CDR3 DNA: TGTGCCAGCAGTACGACAGGGGTTAATGAAAAACTGTTTTTT
J gene: TRBJ2-3; D gene: TRBD2; V gene: TRBV20-1; clone size: .; CDR3 protein: CSARDGTTPEDTQYF; CDR3 DNA: TGCAGTGCAAGAGATGGGACTACCCCCGAGGATACGCAGTATTTT
J gene: TRBJ2-7; D gene: .; V gene: TRBV29-1; clone size: .; CDR3 protein: CSVVSTGQDSYEQYF; CDR3 DNA: TGCAGCGTTGTATCTACGGGGCAGGACTCCTACGAGCAGTACTTC
J gene: TRBJ2-5; D gene: .; V gene: TRBV10-3; clone size: few; CDR3 protein: CAISEGQGRQETQYF; CDR3 DNA: TGTGCCATCAGTGAGGGGCAGGGGAGACAAGAGACCCAGTACTTC
J gene: TRBJ2-2; D gene: .; V gene: TRBV7-2; clone size: .; CDR3 protein: CASSLAGGSSANGELFF; CDR3 DNA: TGTGCCAGCAGCTTAGCCGGGGGCTCCTCGGCCAATGGGGAGCTGTTTTTT
J gene: TRBJ2-1; D gene: TRBD2; V gene: TRBV20-1; clone size: few; CDR3 protein: CSAKGSGALSYNEQFF; CDR3 DNA: TGCAGTGCTAAAGGTAGCGGGGCCCTCTCCTACAATGAGCAGTTCTTC
J gene: TRBJ2-5; D gene: TRBD2; V gene: TRBV13; clone size: few; CDR3 protein: CASTRLALGETQYF; CDR3 DNA: TGTGCCAGCACCCGACTAGCCCTTGGGGAGACCCAGTACTTC
J gene: TRBJ1-4; D gene: .; V gene: TRBV7-2; clone size: few; CDR3 protein: CASRRQSFTNEKLFF; CDR3 DNA: TGTGCCAGCAGACGTCAATCCTTTACTAATGAAAAACTGTTTTTT
J gene: TRBJ2-3; D gene: TRBD1; V gene: TRBV30; clone size: .; CDR3 protein: CACPKQGAGTDTQYF; CDR3 DNA: TGTGCCTGCCCGAAACAGGGGGCCGGCACAGATACGCAGTATTTT